This TCR beta chain was profiled in a study of T cell responses to AZD1222 COVID-19 vaccine. Findings and caveats of the study: Distributed over spike, vaccine-associated CD4 TCRs predominated at 160-218 and 743-854. In a largely white British group with more females than males, clonal diversity was possibly underestimated.

Concerning this clone itself: Antigen: not known.

Combined were second doses at about 4 or about 12 weeks. Germline assignment: CDR1 SQVTM and CDR2 ANQGSEA. V trimming: 6 bases; J trimming: 10 bases; junction bases outside the gene matches: 18. The CDR3 spans 15 residues. Data came from immunoSEQ multiplex PCR; TCRdb stores just in-frame clones and leaves some out. The data show under 200,000 clones, 88% seen once. The sample consisted of peripheral blood, taken 28 days after the second AZD1222 dose. The receptor was derived from an adult who received the AZD1222 COVID-19 vaccine. The rearrangement joins TRBV29-1 to TRBJ2-1; TRBD1 aligns across 7 bases. In DNA form, the CDR3 reads TGCAGCGTCCGCTTACCGGGACAGACTACGTCCGAGCAGTTCTTC. Amino acid sequence: CSVRLPGQTTSEQFF.